What follows are 15 T cell receptor beta chains derived from one specimen sequenced in a study of shared clonotypes between healthy human individuals. Sequencing used immunoSEQ multiplex PCR; TCRdb keeps in-frame clones, though not all of them. The sample consists of around 1.1 million clones, 60% to 85% of them appearing once. The sample was memory CD4+ T cells from PBMCs. Subset indicated: CD45RA-negative fraction. These TCRs come from a young man in good health. Some clones in this sample may be carry-over from other donors' samples.

The chain has TRBV4-2 and TRBJ1-2; no firm D call. Germline CDR1 is LGHNA and CDR2 is YNFKEQ. The CDR3 is 18 residues long. Trimming pared 4 bases from V and 0 bases from J, leaving 21 bases between. The CDR3: CASSPVYFGEQPNYGYTF. CDR3 nucleotide sequence: TGTGCCAGCAGCCCTGTTTATTTTGGGGAACAGCCTAACTATGGCTACACCTTC.

This chain connects TRBV6-5 to TRBJ1-3; TRBD1 aligns across 7 bases. Germline CDR1 reads MNHEY; CDR2 reads SVGAGI. V dropped 6 bases and J dropped 5; count of bases not matched to a gene: 4. The CDR3 has 13 amino acids. DNA for the CDR3: TGTGCCAGCAGATTACAGGGGAGAAACACCATATATTTT. Its protein product is CASRLQGRNTIYF.

The gene calls are TRBV2 and TRBJ2-5, with D hard to call. The germline V gene has CDR1 SNHLY and CDR2 FYNNEI. The CDR3 covers 13 residues. With 4 bases removed from V and 2 bases from J, the gap between germline ends came to 8 bases. CDR3 protein: CASSVNFQETQYF. Here the CDR3 DNA reads TGTGCCAGCAGTGTTAACTTTCAAGAGACCCAGTACTTC.

The gene calls are TRBV18 and TRBJ1-2, with 9 nucleotides matching TRBD1. This CDR3 has 13 amino acids. In germline, CDR1 is KGHSH, CDR2 LQKENI. With 6 bases clipped from V and 8 bases from J, the junction kept 7 bases outside the gene matches. DNA of the CDR3: TGTGCCAGCTCCCCCGAACAGGGGGCGGGCTACACCTTC. Translated, it gives CASSPEQGAGYTF.

V gene TRBV5-5 combines with J gene TRBJ2-1, with TRBD2 matching over 7 bases. V trimming: 0 bases; J trimming: 2 bases; junction bases outside the gene matches: 5. The length of the CDR3 is 16 residues. CDR1 SGHKS and CDR2 YYEKEE come from the germline V gene (reference sequence). This chain's CDR3 is CASSLVPGRAYNEQFF. As DNA, the CDR3 is TGTGCCAGCAGCTTGGTCCCAGGGAGGGCCTACAATGAGCAGTTCTTC. Full variable domain (outside the CDR3, taken from reference TRBV5-5 and TRBJ2-1): DAGVTQSPTHLIKTRGQQVTLRCSPISGHKSVSWYQQVLGQGPQFIFQYYEKEERGRGNFPDRFSARQFPNYSSELNVNALLLGDSALYLCASSLVPGRAYNEQFFGPGTRLTVL.

This clone is a singleton in its sample. This chain links TRBV28 with TRBJ2-7, with a weak D call TRBD1 (6 bases). The V end lost 5 bases, the J end lost 4 bases, and 15 bases lay between the germline ends. In germline, CDR1 is MDHEN, CDR2 SYDVKM. The CDR3 totals 14 residues. CDR3 bases: TGTGCCAGCAGTCGACAGGCCCTACGGTACGAGCAGTACTTC. Translated, it gives CASSRQALRYEQYF.

The V call is TRBV6-4, the J call TRBJ2-2; 14 nucleotides align to TRBD2. Trimming cost V 2 bases and J 5 bases; bases outside gene matches: 4. The CDR3 loop spans 17 amino acids. The V gene's germline CDR1 is MRHNA and CDR2 SNTAGT. CDR3 region: CASSDGGLAGETGELFF. The CDR3 region has the DNA TGTGCCAGCAGTGACGGGGGACTAGCGGGAGAAACCGGGGAGCTGTTTTTT.

The gene calls are TRBV25-1 and TRBJ2-7, with 12 bases lining up with TRBD2. The CDR3 spans 15 residues. Trimming took 5 bases from V and 4 from J; bases not matched to a gene: 6. Germline assignment: CDR1 MGHDK and CDR2 SYGVNS. The CDR3 spells CASSPSTSGRYEQYF. The CDR3 DNA reads as TGTGCCAGCAGTCCTTCGACTAGCGGGAGATACGAGCAGTACTTC.

The V gene is TRBV5-1, the J gene TRBJ2-3; D gene ambiguous. Trimming pared 0 bases from V and 4 bases from J, leaving 9 bases between. Germline CDR1 reads SGHRS; CDR2 reads YFSETQ. CDR3 length equals 14 residues. The CDR3 region is CASSLAGFPDTQYF. DNA for the CDR3: TGCGCCAGCAGCTTGGCTGGGTTCCCAGATACGCAGTATTTT.

As concerns this clone: The same CDR3 is also encoded by other DNA sequences in this sample. The rearrangement joins TRBV18 to TRBJ2-7, with no clear D. CDR1 is KGHSH and CDR2 is LQKENI in the germline V gene. V lost 1 base and J lost 2, with 9 bases in between. The CDR3 is 14 amino acids. The CDR3 loop reads CASSPRAGTYEQYF. The DNA of the CDR3 is TGTGCCAGCTCACCACGTGCTGGGACCTACGAGCAGTACTTC.

The chain has TRBV5-4 and TRBJ2-7, with D possibly called TRBD1 or TRBD2 (5 bases each). CDR1 SGHNT and CDR2 YYREEE come from the germline V gene (reference sequence). V was clipped by 4 bases and J by 6 bases, with 17 bases between them. The CDR3 is 14 residues long. The CDR3, as DNA: TGTGCCAGCAGCATCGCCGGGACCACGACCGAGCAGTACTTC. Residues: CASSIAGTTTEQYF.

The chain links TRBV11-2 to TRBJ2-7, with D perhaps matching TRBD2 (6 bases). The CDR3 loop spans 16 amino acids. Looked up from germline, CDR1 is SGHAT and CDR2 is FQNNGV. Trimming took 4 bases from V and 0 from J, leaving 16 bases between them. CDR3 region: CASSSGGGGSSYEQYF. DNA for the CDR3: TGTGCCAGCAGCTCAGGTGGGGGAGGTAGCTCCTACGAGCAGTACTTC.

The J gene is TRBJ2-7, the V gene TRBV27; D tentatively reads TRBD1 or TRBD2 (5 bases each). Trimming took 3 bases from V and 2 from J, leaving 14 bases between them. Germline-derived CDR1 and CDR2 are MNHEY and SMNVEV (reference sequence). There are 15 residues in the CDR3. This CDR3 reads CASSFGGAPTYEQYF. DNA for the CDR3: TGTGCCAGCAGTTTTGGGGGAGCCCCTACCTACGAGCAGTACTTC.

Concerning this clone itself: The sample holds other DNA sequences that translate to the same CDR3. The chain combines TRBV5-1 with TRBJ2-2; 8 bases are shared with TRBD1. From germline, CDR1 is SGHRS and CDR2 YFSETQ. V trimming: 4 bases; J trimming: 1 base; junction bases outside the gene matches: 3. This CDR3 is built from 15 residues. CDR3 protein: CASSVDRGNTGELFF. For the CDR3, the DNA is TGCGCCAGCAGCGTCGACAGGGGGAACACCGGGGAGCTGTTTTTT. Looking up the rest from reference TRBV5-1 and TRBJ2-2 gives the full variable domain: KAGVTQTPRYLIKTRGQQVTLSCSPISGHRSVSWYQQTPGQGLQFLFEYFSETQRNKGNFPGRFSGRQFSNSRSEMNVSTLELGDSALYLCASSVDRGNTGELFFGEGSRLTVL.

J is TRBJ1-5 and V is TRBV6-6; 8 positions agree with TRBD1. The CDR3 covers 15 residues. Germline V CDR1 and CDR2: MNHNY, SVGAGI (reference sequence). Trimming took 2 bases from V and 9 from J; bases not matched to a gene: 9. The CDR3 is CASSYPTGGRGPQHF. The DNA for the CDR3 is TGTGCCAGCAGTTACCCTACAGGGGGGAGGGGGCCCCAGCATTTT.